The T cell receptor beta chain under discussion was sequenced for a study of blood T cell repertoires in COVID-19 (dated by TCRdb to 2018 to 2021). Some background on the complete study: Collaborator samples came from the United States, Italy and Spain and covered acute and convalescent phases of COVID-19. The sample metadata nearly always contained a de-identified subject ID, COVID-19 status, age in years and sex. The repertoires were made available in a free public database intended to serve as a resource for research on the immune response to SARS-CoV-2. The prospective study material was composed of cDNA or gDNA derived from T cells, B-cell-depleted T cells, or PBMCs. Subjects who had been exposed to COVID-19, were actively infected with it, or had recovered from it provided the deeply sampled blood TCRbeta repertoires that made up the dataset. HLA class I and class II types, where available, came from metadata supplied by the sample provider rather than from assay-based typing. Samples were obtained from the ongoing ImmuneRACE study (first 160 participants) and from 1,200 or so subjects provided by 6 global collaborators. The investigation overall reported the following: The quantity of clinical and demographic metadata differed by source and by participant and was supplied without curation.

The germline V gene (reference sequence) gives CDR1 as SEHNR and CDR2 as FQNEAQ. Cut back by 5 bases and 5 bases, the V and J ends lie 15 bases apart. The CDR3 has 14 amino acids, counting the end cysteine and phenylalanine. Only CDR3 DNA is held: 42 bases, read in frame from base 1. TCRbeta CDR3 regions were amplified from genomic DNA by means of the immunoSEQ Assay, a bias-controlled multiplex PCR. As for the original processing: Nucleated cell counts per sample were estimated from amplification of reference gene primers within the assay. To quantify the absolute abundance of each unique TCRbeta CDR3 rearrangement, sequence reads were collapsed and filtered. For each sample, productive Simpson clonality was calculated as the square root of Simpson's diversity index over productive rearrangements. What TCRdb holds here is the immuneACCESS table cut down to in-frame rearrangements. Part of the clones is not present; checked against another copy, under half of the missing clones reflect an unresolved V gene, and the others are unexplained. The V and J calls and clone size were taken over from that table, and D and trimming were inferred from the DNA. The sample has 80,000 to 95,000 clones on record, roughly 86% of them singletons. The ten biggest clones cover about 18% of the sample.

In the case of this clone: The antigen it binds to is not known. No qualities accompany the bases; no much larger clone lies one base away.

Each collaborating institution followed its own protocols to collect whole blood in K2EDTA tubes. For TCRbeta analysis, collaborators shipped samples in one of three forms: frozen whole blood, isolated PBMCs, or DNA extracted from either of those sample types. The sequenced sample consisted of peripheral blood. The V gene is TRBV7-9 and the J gene is TRBJ2-5, and possibly TRBD2, on 5 matching bases. The source of this sequence is a human donor in a cohort sampled during active COVID-19. The CDR3 sequence is CASSETSRLETQYF. The nucleotide sequence reads as follows: TGTGCCAGCAGCGAAACTAGTCGTCTCGAGACCCAGTACTTC.